The sequence of this TCR beta chain was determined in a study of T-cell reconstitution after alpha-beta-depleted transplantation in children. For TCRbeta, the library was prepared with unique molecular identifiers. MiXCR, run by TCRdb on the PCR reads, gives a single entry per CDR3 protein. The table has about a million distinct CDR3 sequences, 25% to 30% seen once; the top ten hold under 30%. The V segment lost 0 bases and the J segment 6 bases; nucleotides outside the gene matches: 8. CDR1 DFQATT and CDR2 SNEGSKA come from the germline V gene (reference sequence). This CDR3 has 16 amino acids. Study-wide results and caveats: By about two months after transplant, alpha-beta T cells reportedly arose from several hundred graft clones that had expanded.

As for this clonotype: Its specificity is not known.

This TCR was sampled from a boy in the first two years of life who had a stem cell transplant for SCID, so the T cells may come from the graft donor. This sample comprised PBMCs, mostly from graft donor cells, obtained 360 days after TCRalphabeta/CD19-depleted stem cell transplant. The chain employs TRBV20-1 and TRBJ2-3; 11 positions match TRBD2. The CDR3 protein is CSARDLVAGGVDTQYF. CDR3 sequence (DNA): TGCAGTGCTAGAGATCTCGTAGCGGGGGGGGTGGATACGCAGTATTTT.